A selection of T cell receptor beta chains follows, all from one sample in a study of blood T cell repertoires in COVID-19. Only in-frame clones appear in the TCRdb table, and some are missing; sequencing was by immunoSEQ multiplex PCR. The profile shows 350,000 to 400,000 clones, 70% to 90% of them singletons. The sequencing input was peripheral blood. These receptors originate from a woman aged 55 to 70 with COVID-19, enrolled during active disease. Each CDR3 is given with its conserved first and last residue. A D gene is named only where the DNA matches it firmly. For some rows the clone size is stated as once, few or many, or as a class when expanded; others skip it.

V gene	D gene	clone size	J gene	CDR3 DNA	CDR3 protein
TRBV18	TRBD1	NA	TRBJ1-1	TGTGCCAGCTCACGCGGCAGGGGGACAACTGAAGCTTTCTTT	CASSRGRGTTEAFF
TRBV27	TRBD1	few	TRBJ1-3	TGTGCCAGCAGACCAGGACAGGGCTACTCTGGAAACACCATATATTTT	CASRPGQGYSGNTIYF
TRBV5-1	NA	NA	TRBJ1-1	TGCGCCAGCTCCCTAGAGGGATTTGAAGCTTTCTTT	CASSLEGFEAFF
TRBV15	TRBD2	NA	TRBJ2-3	TGTGCCACCAGCAGAGAATGGACTAGCGGGGGAGACACAGATACGCAGTATTTT	CATSREWTSGGDTDTQYF
TRBV11-2	TRBD2	few	TRBJ2-3	TGTGCCAGCAGCTTTACTAGCGGGGGTAGGGATACGCAGTATTTT	CASSFTSGGRDTQYF
TRBV9	TRBD1	NA	TRBJ1-3	TGTGCCAGCAGCGAGCAGACAGGGACTGGAAACACCATATATTTT	CASSEQTGTGNTIYF
TRBV5-4	TRBD1	few	TRBJ2-5	TGTGCCAGCAGCCGGACAGGGGAAGAGACCCAGTACTTC	CASSRTGEETQYF
TRBV11-3	TRBD1	NA	TRBJ1-2	TGTGCCAGCAGCTTCGTCCGGGACAGGCCCGATGGCTACACCTTC	CASSFVRDRPDGYTF
TRBV6-5	TRBD1	NA	TRBJ2-2	TGTGCCAGGGCTTCCGACAGGGCGGGCGGGGAGCTGTTTTTT	CARASDRAGGELFF
TRBV7-3	TRBD1	NA	TRBJ1-3	TGTGCCAGCAGCCCTGACAGGGCTGGAAACACCATATATTTT	CASSPDRAGNTIYF
TRBV7-2	NA	NA	TRBJ2-3	TGTGCCAGCAGCTTAGCGGGGCTAGTAAGGGATACGCAGTATTTT	CASSLAGLVRDTQYF
TRBV30	TRBD1	NA	TRBJ1-2	TGTGCCTGGAGCTACGGACAGGGCGATGGCTACACCTTC	CAWSYGQGDGYTF
TRBV6-6	NA	NA	TRBJ1-4	TGTGCCAGCAGTTACGTCAGGCTAAGCGAAAAACTGTTTTTT	CASSYVRLSEKLFF
TRBV4-2	NA	NA	TRBJ1-3	TGTGCCAGCAGCCACATAGACACGAACTCTGGAAACACCATATATTTT	CASSHIDTNSGNTIYF
TRBV27	NA	NA	TRBJ1-1	TGTGCCAGCAGTTTTGTAACGAGCACTGAAGCTTTCTTT	CASSFVTSTEAFF
TRBV29-1	TRBD1	NA	TRBJ2-5	TGCAGCGTCCGGGACAGGGAAGAGACCCAGTACTTC	CSVRDREETQYF
TRBV11-3	NA	NA	TRBJ2-1	TGTGCCAGCAGCTTAGTTGGGGGGGCCGTCAATGAGCAGTTCTTC	CASSLVGGAVNEQFF
TRBV4-1	NA	NA	TRBJ2-7	TGCGCCAGCAGCCAAGGTTTTCAGGGGCCCTACGAGCAGTACTTC	CASSQGFQGPYEQYF
TRBV24-1	NA	NA	TRBJ2-4	TGTGCCACCAGTGTCAGGATGAAAAACATTCAGTACTTC	CATSVRMKNIQYF
TRBV5-1	NA	NA	TRBJ2-7	TGCGCCAGCAGCTTGAGGAGCTCCTACGAGCAGTACTTC	CASSLRSSYEQYF
TRBV18	NA	NA	TRBJ1-1	TGTGCCAGCACATCTAGAGTGGGTACTGAAGCTTTCTTT	CASTSRVGTEAFF
TRBV19	TRBD1	NA	TRBJ2-7	TGTGCCAGTAGGACCGGACAGGGGGTAAGAGGCGAGCAGTACTTC	CASRTGQGVRGEQYF
TRBV27	TRBD1	NA	TRBJ2-2	TGTGCCAGCAGTTTTCGGACAGGGGGGAGAACCGGGGAGCTGTTTTTT	CASSFRTGGRTGELFF
TRBV5-6	NA	NA	TRBJ1-6	TGTGCCAGCAGCGTGGGACTGTCTAATTCACCCCTCCACTTT	CASSVGLSNSPLHF
TRBV7-2	NA	NA	TRBJ1-1	TGTGCCAGCGGGGGACAACCGAACACTGAAGCTTTCTTT	CASGGQPNTEAFF
TRBV7-9	NA	many	TRBJ1-4	TGTGCCAGCAGCTTGGGAACGGACTACAATGAAAAACTGTTTTTT	CASSLGTDYNEKLFF
TRBV30	TRBD1	NA	TRBJ1-5	TGTGCCTGGAGTACCGGGACAGTGGTTGAGCCCCAGCATTTT	CAWSTGTVVEPQHF
TRBV6-2/TRBV6-3	TRBD1	NA	TRBJ1-1	TGTGCCAGCAGTTACTCTGAGGACAGGGGTATGAACACTGAAGCTTTCTTT	CASSYSEDRGMNTEAFF
TRBV13	TRBD1	NA	TRBJ1-1	TGTGCCAGCAGCTCACAGGGGGCCGTCGGTGTAGCTTTCTTT	CASSSQGAVGVAFF
TRBV14	NA	NA	TRBJ1-5	TGTGCCAGCAGCCTACGGGGTCAGCCCCAGCATTTT	CASSLRGQPQHF
TRBV29-1	NA	NA	TRBJ2-1	TGCAGCGCCGAGCTTGAGGGACCGGGGGACTACAATGAGCAGTTCTTC	CSAELEGPGDYNEQFF